The rows below give T cell receptor beta chains drawn from one sample of a study of T cells in tuberculosis. Data came from immunoSEQ multiplex PCR; TCRdb stores just in-frame clones and leaves some out. Of 40,000 to 45,000 clones listed, 90% to 95% were seen once; the top ten hold 7% to 9%. Material for sequencing was PBMCs. The receptors originated from a donor aged 10 to 29 with latent tuberculosis or without tuberculosis infection. The CDR3 runs from the conserved cysteine through the conserved F or W. The D gene is left open where the match is weak. A clone size is listed for some rows: how often the clone was seen (once, few, many), or a class if it is expanded.

V,J,size,D,length,DNA,CDR3
TRBV6-1,TRBJ1-5,.,TRBD1,20,TGTGCCAGCAGTGAAGCGTTTGACAGGGGGCTAGAGGGTTCAAGTCAGCCCCAGCATTTT,CASSEAFDRGLEGSSQPQHF
TRBV6-5,TRBJ2-7,few,.,15,TGTGCCAGCAGCCGTGGACTAATCGCAGCCTACGAGCAGTACTTC,CASSRGLIAAYEQYF
TRBV5-1,TRBJ1-1,.,TRBD1,17,TGCGCCAGCAGCGGACAGGGGACCATTTTGGGGAACACTGAAGCTTTCTTT,CASSGQGTILGNTEAFF
TRBV11-3,TRBJ2-3,once,.,13,TGTGCCAGCAGCTTAGAGTACACAGATACGCAGTATTTT,CASSLEYTDTQYF
TRBV9,TRBJ2-7,once,.,15,TGTGCCAGCAGCGTAGAGGTAGGGGGAGCCTACGAGCAGTACTTC,CASSVEVGGAYEQYF
TRBV6-1,TRBJ1-1,.,.,15,TGTGCCAGCAGTGAGGGGCACCAAGTGAACACTGAAGCTTTCTTT,CASSEGHQVNTEAFF
TRBV6-1,TRBJ2-7,.,TRBD1,14,TGTGCCAGTCCACCTCCAGGGGGCGTCTACGAGCAGTACTTC,CASPPPGGVYEQYF
TRBV7-9,TRBJ1-2,.,.,15,TGTGCCAGCAGCCCCTATGACAGGTATCACTATGGCTACACCTTC,CASSPYDRYHYGYTF
TRBV7-2,TRBJ2-3,.,.,13,TGTGCCAGCAGCTTGAAGCGGCAAGGTACGCAGTATTTT,CASSLKRQGTQYF
TRBV5-1,TRBJ1-1,.,.,12,TGCGCCAGCAGCTTTGGTGAGACTGAAGCTTTCTTT,CASSFGETEAFF
TRBV9,TRBJ2-6,.,.,12,TGTGCCAGCAGCCCGGGGAGCAACGTCCTGACTTTC,CASSPGSNVLTF
TRBV29-1,TRBJ1-2,.,.,14,TGCAGCGTTGAAGATTATTGGGGCGGGAGAGGCTACACCTTC,CSVEDYWGGRGYTF
TRBV30,TRBJ1-1,.,.,11,TGTGCCTGGACCCCCTACACTGAAGCTTTCTTT,CAWTPYTEAFF
TRBV11-3,TRBJ1-1,.,TRBD1,14,TGTGCCAGCAGCTTACAGGGGGCAGGAACTGAAGCTTTCTTT,CASSLQGAGTEAFF
TRBV5-1,TRBJ1-1,.,.,17,TGCGCCAGCAGCTTGGGAGCAGGGGTGATTTCGAACACTGAAGCTTTCTTT,CASSLGAGVISNTEAFF
TRBV27,TRBJ1-5,.,TRBD1,16,TGTGCCAGCAGTGCAAGACAGGGGGTTAGCAATCAGCCCCAGCATTTT,CASSARQGVSNQPQHF
TRBV2,TRBJ1-1,.,.,15,TGTGCCAGCAGTGTCGTACGACAGGCCTCGGGTAAAGCTTTCTTT,CASSVVRQASGKAFF
TRBV28,TRBJ2-7,.,.,14,TGTGCCAGCACAGAGAGGACAGCCGTCTACGAGCAGTACTTC,CASTERTAVYEQYF
TRBV2,TRBJ1-6,few,.,15,TGTGCCAGCAGCCTCCGGGTTGACTATAATTCACCCCTCCACTTT,CASSLRVDYNSPLHF
TRBV19,TRBJ2-7,once,.,15,TGTGCCAGTAGTCTCGGGACACTCAATCCCTACGAGCAGTACTTC,CASSLGTLNPYEQYF
TRBV19,TRBJ1-1,.,.,18,TGTGCCAGTAAATCACTCGGGCCACGGGCTTCAAAGGGGACTGAAGCTTTCTTT,CASKSLGPRASKGTEAFF
TRBV6-5,TRBJ1-3,.,.,15,TGTGCCAGCAGTACTGGACAGAGCTCTGGAAACACCATATATTTT,CASSTGQSSGNTIYF
TRBV5-6,TRBJ1-2,.,TRBD1,14,TGTGCCAGCAGCTTGGGCGGACAGGGGGATGGCTACACCTTC,CASSLGGQGDGYTF
TRBV10-2,TRBJ2-3,.,.,13,TGCGCCAGCCACAGGGATAGAGGAGATACGCAGTATTTT,CASHRDRGDTQYF
TRBV7-7,TRBJ2-5,once,TRBD1,14,TGTGCCAGCAGTGAGGGACAGGCCCCGGAGACCCAGTACTTC,CASSEGQAPETQYF
TRBV11-2,TRBJ1-1,.,.,13,TGTGCCAGCAGTCGACTCAGGGAGGCTGAAGCTTTCTTT,CASSRLREAEAFF
TRBV29-1,TRBJ1-1,.,TRBD1,14,TGCAGCGTCCCAAAGGACAGGGGATTCACTGAAGCTTTCTTT,CSVPKDRGFTEAFF
TRBV30,TRBJ1-5,.,.,13,TGTGCCTGGAGTCCAGGGGCACGGCAGCCCCAGCATTTT,CAWSPGARQPQHF
TRBV5-1,TRBJ1-5,.,.,14,TGCGCCAGCAGCTCCGGGACACCTCATCAGCCCCAGCATTTT,CASSSGTPHQPQHF
TRBV4-2,TRBJ2-6,.,.,15,TGTGCCAGCAGCCAACAGACAGCTGGGGCCAACGTCCTGACTTTC,CASSQQTAGANVLTF
TRBV4-2,TRBJ2-7,.,.,15,TGTGCCAGCAGCCAAGATCGAACTAATGCCTACGAGCAGTACTTC,CASSQDRTNAYEQYF
TRBV19,TRBJ2-1,.,.,16,TGTGCCAGTAGTATAGCTCAGCGGGTGTCTAGGAATGAGCAGTTCTTC,CASSIAQRVSRNEQFF
TRBV5-1,TRBJ2-7,.,.,14,TGCGCCAGCAGCCGAGAACCGGTAAGCTACGAGCAGTACTTC,CASSREPVSYEQYF
TRBV19,TRBJ2-7,.,.,14,TGTGCCAGTAGTATGGTTCTAACCGGTAACGAGCAGTACTTC,CASSMVLTGNEQYF
TRBV5-1,TRBJ2-1,.,TRBD2,15,TGCGCCAGCAGCTCAGCTAGCGGGGCCTACAATGAGCAGTTCTTC,CASSSASGAYNEQFF